What follows are 8 T cell receptor beta chains derived from one specimen sequenced in a study of technical replicates of blood from several donors. Data came from immunoSEQ multiplex PCR; TCRdb stores just in-frame clones and leaves some out. Of roughly 69,000 clones in the sample, about 97% are singletons; the top ten hold approximately 0.26%. Material: T cells isolated from PBMCs. Source of these receptors: a human donor in good health.

The chain recombines TRBV7-9 with TRBJ1-4, with D possibly being TRBD1 (5 bases). CDR3 size: 16 residues. CDR1 and CDR2 from the germline V gene are SEHNR and FQNEAQ (reference sequence). Trimming took off 5 bases at V and 4 bases at J, with 17 bases between the two ends. DNA of the CDR3: TGTGCCAGCAGCGTCCGATTGCAGGGAATTAATGAAAAACTGTTTTTT. This codes for CASSVRLQGINEKLFF.

The rearrangement links TRBV4-1 to TRBJ2-3; 12 bases agree with TRBD2. Trimming cost V 4 bases and J 3 bases; bases outside gene matches: 8. The V gene's germline CDR1 is MGHRA and CDR2 YSYEKL. The CDR3 is 17 residues long. The CDR3 region has the DNA TGCGCCAGCAGCCCTGAGGGAACTAGCGGGAGGACAGATACGCAGTATTTT. This sequence encodes CASSPEGTSGRTDTQYF.

In DNA, the CDR3 is TGCGCCAGCAGCCTCCTCCCACAGGATAACTATGGCTACACCTTC. It translates to CASSLLPQDNYGYTF. The V call is TRBV4-1, the J call TRBJ1-2; D might be TRBD1 (5 bases). Germline CDR1 is MGHRA and CDR2 is YSYEKL. Trimming removed 4 bases from V and 1 base from J, with 13 bases in between. The CDR3 length is 15 residues.

This rearrangement joins TRBV11-2 to TRBJ2-7; TRBD2 might be the D (5 bases). The germline CDR1 and CDR2 sequences are SGHAT and FQNNGV. The V and J ends lost 5 bases and 3 bases respectively, with 14 bases between them. The CDR3 loop spans 14 amino acids. The CDR3 nucleotides read TGTGCCAGCAGCGGAGAGGGCAAGTACTACGAGCAGTACTTC. It translates to CASSGEGKYYEQYF.

This chain's CDR3 is CASSLAGQGDGTEAFF. The CDR3 DNA is TGCGCCAGCAGCTTGGCCGGACAGGGTGATGGCACTGAAGCTTTCTTT. The rearrangement uses TRBV5-1 and TRBJ1-1; 8 bases match TRBD1. With V trimmed by 0 bases and J by 4 bases, 8 bases remained unmatched. The CDR3 sequence is 16 residues long. Per the germline V gene, CDR1 is SGHRS and CDR2 is YFSETQ.

J is TRBJ2-1 and V is TRBV27, with D unresolved. V was trimmed by 2 bases and J by 6 bases, leaving 8 bases between them. This CDR3 contains 13 residues. Germline V gene lookup returns CDR1 MNHEY and CDR2 SMNVEV (reference sequence). CDR3 residues: CASSLILTNEQFF. Here the CDR3 DNA reads TGTGCCAGCAGTTTAATACTAACCAATGAGCAGTTCTTC.

The gene calls are TRBV6-1 and TRBJ1-1; 7 positions match TRBD1. Germline CDR1 reads MNHNS; CDR2 reads SASEGT. This CDR3 has 17 residues. With V trimmed by 3 bases and J by 1 base, 11 bases remained unmatched. This CDR3 reads CASSEYLGQETNTEAFF. In DNA, the CDR3 is TGTGCCAGCAGTGAGTATTTAGGACAGGAGACGAACACTGAAGCTTTCTTT.

This clone was counted once. The chain is built from TRBV7-2 and TRBJ2-7, with TRBD1 matching 7 bases. CDR3 length: 14 residues. With V trimmed by 5 bases and J by 4 bases, 8 bases remained unmatched. Germline lookup yields CDR1 SGHTA and CDR2 FQGNSA. CDR3 DNA sequence: TGTGCCAGCAGCGCCTTTGAGGGGGCATACGAGCAGTACTTC. Encoded protein: CASSAFEGAYEQYF.